This T cell receptor (beta chain) was observed in a study of blood T cell repertoires in COVID-19. TCRdb's copy holds only in-frame clones and misses some; the assay was immunoSEQ multiplex PCR. The sample records under 150,000 clones, approximately 85% being singletons. Germline assignment: CDR1 LNHNV and CDR2 YYDKDF (reference sequence). CDR3 length: 16 amino acids. Trimming removed 1 base from V and 0 bases from J, with 13 bases in between. Sequences were obtained from peripheral blood. The J gene is TRBJ2-7, the V gene TRBV15; tentative D call: TRBD2 (5 bases). This sequence was found in a woman aged 60-75 years with COVID-19, enrolled during active disease. In DNA form, the CDR3 reads TGTGCCACCAGCAGAGCTTCGGGAAGGGTCTCCTACGAGCAGTACTTC. Its translation is CATSRASGRVSYEQYF.